This is a list of T cell receptor beta chains from one sample in a study of blood T cells in healthy people across ages. MiXCR, applied by TCRdb to the 5' RACE reads, yields one record per CDR3 protein. The sample includes over a million distinct CDR3 sequences, approximately 39% of them seen just once. What was sequenced was blood. The origin of the receptors is a woman under 30 in good health. Both conserved end residues are part of each CDR3. The D gene is left open where the match is weak.

d_call: NA
j_call: TRBJ1-1
v_call: TRBV9
cdr3_aa: CASSVGGSWNTEAFF

d_call: TRBD1
j_call: TRBJ1-4
v_call: TRBV20-1
cdr3_aa: CSASTGQINEKLFF

d_call: NA
j_call: TRBJ2-5
v_call: TRBV2
cdr3_aa: CASSEGGWKTQYF

d_call: NA
j_call: TRBJ2-4
v_call: TRBV20-1
cdr3_aa: CSARRGSGAKNIQYF

d_call: NA
j_call: TRBJ1-4
v_call: TRBV5-1
cdr3_aa: CASSLVGGGLTSEKLFF

d_call: TRBD1
j_call: TRBJ2-7
v_call: TRBV29-1
cdr3_aa: CSVAGTGYAGSSYELYF

d_call: NA
j_call: TRBJ1-2
v_call: TRBV10-3
cdr3_aa: CAITPDSHLGYTF

d_call: NA
j_call: TRBJ1-2
v_call: TRBV12-3/TRBV12-4
cdr3_aa: CASSSSGEGIYGYTF

d_call: TRBD1
j_call: TRBJ1-1
v_call: TRBV7-3
cdr3_aa: CASSPLTGLGDTEAFF

d_call: NA
j_call: TRBJ2-7
v_call: TRBV18
cdr3_aa: CASSPKSKTYEQYF

d_call: TRBD2
j_call: TRBJ2-3
v_call: TRBV12-3/TRBV12-4
cdr3_aa: CASSPHIRLAGGITDTQYF

d_call: NA
j_call: TRBJ2-7
v_call: TRBV7-9
cdr3_aa: CASSSFQGSYEQYF

d_call: NA
j_call: TRBJ2-7
v_call: TRBV24-1
cdr3_aa: CATSDPRSDRSYEQYF

d_call: NA
j_call: TRBJ1-5
v_call: TRBV27
cdr3_aa: CASSLSGSHQPQHF

d_call: NA
j_call: NA
v_call: TRBV21-1
cdr3_aa: CASGEKGQASYEQYF

d_call: NA
j_call: TRBJ1-5
v_call: TRBV10-2
cdr3_aa: CASSEFGGDSNQPQHF

d_call: NA
j_call: TRBJ2-1
v_call: TRBV20-1
cdr3_aa: CSAIPHNEQFF

d_call: NA
j_call: TRBJ2-5
v_call: TRBV21-1
cdr3_aa: CTSSKERAQYF

d_call: NA
j_call: TRBJ2-1
v_call: TRBV12-3/TRBV12-4
cdr3_aa: CASSSQGGNNEQFF

d_call: NA
j_call: TRBJ1-2
v_call: TRBV7-9
cdr3_aa: CASSLGQHDNYGYTF

d_call: NA
j_call: TRBJ2-5
v_call: TRBV29-1
cdr3_aa: CSAAVGAVSNEQYF

d_call: NA
j_call: TRBJ2-7
v_call: TRBV28
cdr3_aa: CASRPKTPWKYF

d_call: TRBD1
j_call: TRBJ1-2
v_call: TRBV5-1
cdr3_aa: CASSGTGASYGYTF

d_call: NA
j_call: TRBJ2-2
v_call: TRBV29-1
cdr3_aa: CSALGEEPGNTGELFF

d_call: TRBD1
j_call: TRBJ2-7
v_call: TRBV2
cdr3_aa: CASRLIGTGPYEQYF

d_call: NA
j_call: NA
v_call: TRBV3-1
cdr3_aa: CASSQDTVSYEQYF

d_call: NA
j_call: TRBJ2-7
v_call: TRBV4-3
cdr3_aa: CASSQGDLNYNEQYF

d_call: TRBD2
j_call: TRBJ2-5
v_call: TRBV20-1
cdr3_aa: CSALPSGSQEIQYF

d_call: NA
j_call: NA
v_call: TRBV4-3
cdr3_aa: CASSRLRYNEQYF

d_call: NA
j_call: TRBJ2-5
v_call: TRBV14
cdr3_aa: CASSIDSQETQYF

d_call: NA
j_call: TRBJ1-6
v_call: TRBV28
cdr3_aa: CASKWGADSPLHF

d_call: NA
j_call: TRBJ2-7
v_call: TRBV7-2
cdr3_aa: CASSLLTDRWSYEQYF

d_call: NA
j_call: TRBJ2-1
v_call: TRBV20-1
cdr3_aa: CSARETGSPTFSYNEQFF

d_call: NA
j_call: TRBJ1-1
v_call: TRBV29-1
cdr3_aa: CSVETSFTEAFF

d_call: NA
j_call: TRBJ2-7
v_call: TRBV29-1
cdr3_aa: CSVGEGVPYEQYF

d_call: TRBD1
j_call: TRBJ2-1
v_call: TRBV6-6
cdr3_aa: CATTTGGSYNEQFF

d_call: NA
j_call: TRBJ1-1
v_call: TRBV5-6
cdr3_aa: CASSLAYLLGERTEAFF

d_call: NA
j_call: TRBJ2-3
v_call: TRBV5-1
cdr3_aa: CASSWHTDTQYF

d_call: TRBD2
j_call: TRBJ2-1
v_call: TRBV18
cdr3_aa: CAGSPKAIAGANNEQFF

d_call: NA
j_call: TRBJ2-5
v_call: TRBV6-2/TRBV6-3
cdr3_aa: CASSSGLAYETQYF

d_call: TRBD1
j_call: TRBJ2-7
v_call: TRBV12-3/TRBV12-4
cdr3_aa: CASQRTGLDEQYF

d_call: NA
j_call: TRBJ2-7
v_call: TRBV3-1
cdr3_aa: CASSQDRAEQYF

d_call: NA
j_call: TRBJ2-1
v_call: TRBV27
cdr3_aa: CASSTAGVIRNEQFF